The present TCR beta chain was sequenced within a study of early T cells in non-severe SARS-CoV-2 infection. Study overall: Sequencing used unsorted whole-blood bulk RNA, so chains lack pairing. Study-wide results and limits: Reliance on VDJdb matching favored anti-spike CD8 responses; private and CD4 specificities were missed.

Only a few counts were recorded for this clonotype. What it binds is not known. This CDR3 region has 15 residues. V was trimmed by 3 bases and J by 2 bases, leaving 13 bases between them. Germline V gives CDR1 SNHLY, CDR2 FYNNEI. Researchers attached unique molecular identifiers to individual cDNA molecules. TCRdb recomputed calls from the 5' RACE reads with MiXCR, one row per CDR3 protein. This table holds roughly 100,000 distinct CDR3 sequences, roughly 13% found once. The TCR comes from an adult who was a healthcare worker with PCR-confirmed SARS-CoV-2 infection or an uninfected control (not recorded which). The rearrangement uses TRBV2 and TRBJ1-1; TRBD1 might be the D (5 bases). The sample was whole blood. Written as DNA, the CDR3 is TGTGCCAGCAGTGAGTTTGGGCAGGGTAACACTGAAGCTTTCTTT. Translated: CASSEFGQGNTEAFF. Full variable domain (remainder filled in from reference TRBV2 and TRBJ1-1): EPEVTQTPSHQVTQMGQEVILRCVPISNHLYFYWYRQILGQKVEFLVSFYNNEISEKSEIFDDQFSVERPDGSNFTLKIRSTKLEDSAMYFCASSEFGQGNTEAFFGQGTRLTVV.